This T cell receptor (beta chain) came from a study of T cell responses to AZD1222 COVID-19 vaccine. Study-wide findings and caveats: It should be noted that donors were predominantly white British and more often female, and clonal diversity was possibly underestimated.

Libraries were prepared by immunoSEQ multiplex PCR; TCRdb keeps only in-frame clonotypes and omits some of them. The repertoire has some 280,000 clones, 94% of them found once; the top ten carry 0.55%. For this clone: The antigen remains undetermined.

The CDR3 runs 13 residues. V dropped 5 bases and J dropped 2 bases, with 7 bases sitting between them. Per the germline V gene, CDR1 is SGHTA and CDR2 is FQGNSA. This specimen consisted of peripheral blood, obtained 28 days after the second AZD1222 dose. The receptor's source is an adult who received the AZD1222 COVID-19 vaccine. The rearrangement joins TRBV7-2 to TRBJ1-5, with a tentative D call TRBD1 (5 bases). DNA of the CDR3: TGTGCCAGCAGCCCGACAGGCAATCAGCCCCAGCATTTT. Its translation is CASSPTGNQPQHF.